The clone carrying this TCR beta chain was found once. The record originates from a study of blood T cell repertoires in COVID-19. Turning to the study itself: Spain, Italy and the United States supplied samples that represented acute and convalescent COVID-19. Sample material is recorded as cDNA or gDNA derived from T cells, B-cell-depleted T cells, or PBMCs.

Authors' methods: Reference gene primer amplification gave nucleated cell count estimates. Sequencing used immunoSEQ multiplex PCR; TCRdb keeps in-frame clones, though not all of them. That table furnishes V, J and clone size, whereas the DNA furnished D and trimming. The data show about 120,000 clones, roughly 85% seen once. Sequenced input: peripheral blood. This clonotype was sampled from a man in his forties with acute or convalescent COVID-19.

The CDR3 nucleotides read TGTGCCAGCACCCTCGATCGGGGTAGTAATTCACCCCTCCACTTT. Protein sequence: CASTLDRGSNSPLHF. The chain recombines TRBV2 with TRBJ1-6; D not resolved. Germline CDR1 SNHLY, CDR2 FYNNEI. Trimming took 7 bases from V and 6 from J, leaving 16 bases between them. The length of the CDR3 is 15 residues.